One and the same sample provided the 31 T cell receptor beta chains below, sequenced in a study of shared clonotypes between healthy human individuals. Sequencing used immunoSEQ multiplex PCR; TCRdb keeps in-frame clones, though not all of them. The sample yields about 690,000 clones, roughly 91% seen once. The source material was memory CD8+ T cells from PBMCs. Subset reported: CD45RO+ cells pooled with CCR7-negative TemRA cells. These receptors all stem from a young man in good health. Some clones in this sample may be carry-over from other donors' samples.

This clone has only one observation. The chain joins TRBV19 to TRBJ1-2; D may be TRBD1 (6 bases). Trimming cost V 3 bases and J 0 bases, with 20 bases left between them. This CDR3 is built from 18 residues. In germline, CDR1 is LNHDA, CDR2 SQIVND (reference sequence). CDR3 amino acids: CASSIPSGGPYTNYGYTF. Here the CDR3 DNA reads TGTGCCAGTAGTATCCCCAGCGGGGGGCCATACACTAACTATGGCTACACCTTC.

This clone occurred once. This sequence joins TRBV6-6 and TRBJ2-7; possibly TRBD1 for D (6 bases). Germline CDR1 MNHNY, CDR2 SVGAGI (reference sequence). The CDR3 sequence is 14 residues long. V lost 2 bases and J 3 bases, leaving 11 bases between the germline ends. CDR3 residues: CASSYTGQYYEQYF. The CDR3 nucleotides read TGTGCCAGCAGTTACACTGGACAGTACTACGAGCAGTACTTC.

The V and J genes are TRBV10-3 and TRBJ1-2, with D possibly being TRBD1 (5 bases). CDR1 is ENHRY and CDR2 is SYGVKD in the germline V gene. Between the trimmed V and J ends, which lost 4 bases and 4 bases, there was a span of 13 bases. This CDR3 has 14 amino acids. CDR3 loop: CAISVAGEVYGYTF. The DNA for the CDR3 is TGTGCCATCAGTGTCGCGGGGGAGGTCTATGGCTACACCTTC.

The chain employs TRBV7-6 and TRBJ2-3; TRBD2 matches at 7 bases. Trimming at V came to 5 bases and at J to 0 bases, leaving 2 bases not matched to a gene. CDR3 length: 14 residues. CDR1 and CDR2 from the germline V gene are SGHVS and FNYEAQ. CDR3 residues: CASSRLASTDTQYF. The CDR3 DNA follows: TGTGCCAGCAGCCGACTAGCTAGCACAGATACGCAGTATTTT.

This rearrangement joins TRBV28 to TRBJ2-7; D not certain. This CDR3 has 13 residues. V was pared by 4 bases and J by 5 bases, with 12 bases between. The germline gives CDR1 MDHEN, CDR2 SYDVKM. The DNA of the CDR3 is TGTGCCAGCAGTTATCCCGCCCCCCACGAGCAGTACTTC. It codes for CASSYPAPHEQYF. Filled out from reference TRBV28 and TRBJ2-7, the complete variable domain reads DVKVTQSSRYLVKRTGEKVFLECVQDMDHENMFWYRQDPGLGLRLIYFSYDVKMKEKGDIPEGYSVSREKKERFSLILESASTNQTSMYLCASSYPAPHEQYFGPGTRLTVT.

In DNA form, the CDR3 reads TGTGCCAGCAGTTTTGGGGGGATCAATCAGCCCCAGCATTTT. Amino acids: CASSFGGINQPQHF. The J gene is TRBJ1-5, the V gene TRBV27, with TRBD1 as a possible D gene (5 bases). From germline, CDR1 is MNHEY and CDR2 SMNVEV (reference sequence). Trimming took 3 bases from V and 3 from J, leaving 9 bases between them. The CDR3 runs to 14 residues.

V usage is TRBV7-8 and J usage is TRBJ1-4, with unresolved D. The V gene lost 0 bases and the J gene lost 5 bases, with 13 bases spanning the gap. In germline, CDR1 is SGHVS, CDR2 FQNEAQ. The CDR3 is 16 amino acids. The CDR3 coding sequence is TGTGCCAGCAGCTTAGCGTCGACCGTAGCAAATGAAAAACTGTTTTTT. Its protein is CASSLASTVANEKLFF.

This rearrangement joins TRBV13 to TRBJ2-2; D gene uncertain. This CDR3 comprises 15 residues. Per germline, CDR1 PRHDT and CDR2 FYEKMQ (reference sequence). Trimming removed 0 bases from V and 6 bases from J, with 11 bases in between. The CDR3: CASSLGVIGSGELFF. CDR3 in DNA: TGTGCCAGCAGCTTAGGAGTTATCGGTTCCGGGGAGCTGTTTTTT.

This clone has only one observation. The chain carries TRBV5-1 and TRBJ2-1; 7 bases agree with TRBD2. The CDR3 contains 16 residues. Germline values: CDR1 SGHRS, CDR2 YFSETQ. Trimming removed 0 bases from V and 3 bases from J; junction bases left unmatched: 6. The CDR3 DNA is TGCGCCAGCAGCTTGGTAAGCGGGGAGCACTACAATGAGCAGTTCTTC. It encodes CASSLVSGEHYNEQFF.

V gene TRBV27 combines with J gene TRBJ1-4; 9 nucleotides line up with TRBD1. The length of the CDR3 is 15 residues. V lost 5 bases, J lost 4 bases, and 5 bases stayed unmatched. The germline V gene has CDR1 MNHEY and CDR2 SMNVEV (reference sequence). CDR3 protein: CASSPRTGVNEKLFF. As DNA, the CDR3 is TGTGCCAGCAGTCCAAGGACAGGGGTTAATGAAAAACTGTTTTTT.

CDR3 amino acids: CSVEGSSNSYEQYF. The DNA of the CDR3 is TGCAGCGTTGAAGGGAGTTCAAACTCCTACGAGCAGTACTTC. V gene TRBV29-1 combines with J gene TRBJ2-7; D remains unclear. The CDR3 is 14 residues long. Trimming pared 1 base from V and 0 bases from J, leaving 10 bases between. Per the germline V gene, CDR1 is SQVTM and CDR2 is ANQGSEA.

The CDR3 sequence is CSVAFWGTREGYTF. CDR3 in DNA: TGCAGCGTTGCCTTTTGGGGAACCCGAGAAGGCTACACCTTC. The chain uses TRBV29-1 and TRBJ1-2; D unresolved. This CDR3 comprises 14 residues. CDR1 and CDR2 (germline): SQVTM, ANQGSEA. V lost 4 bases and J 8 bases, leaving 20 bases between the germline ends. Together with reference TRBV29-1 and TRBJ1-2, the CDR3 gives the full variable domain: SAVISQKPSRDICQRGTSLTIQCQVDSQVTMMFWYRQQPGQSLTLIATANQGSEATYESGFVIDKFPISRPNLTFSTLTVSNMSPEDSSIYLCSVAFWGTREGYTFGSGTRLTVV.

This clone occurred many times. The V call is TRBV7-3, the J call TRBJ2-1; tentative D call: TRBD2 (6 bases). CDR1 is SGHTA and CDR2 is FQGTGA in the germline V gene. The CDR3 loop spans 14 amino acids. V was shortened by 0 bases and J by 7 bases, with 10 bases between the two germline ends. The CDR3 sequence is CASSLTGAGNEQFF. The CDR3 coding sequence is TGTGCCAGCAGCTTAACAGGGGCGGGGAATGAGCAGTTCTTC.

This clone was counted a few times. The sample contains more than one DNA sequence encoding this CDR3. The chain links TRBV25-1 to TRBJ2-5; no firm D call. The CDR3 runs 12 residues. The germline gives CDR1 MGHDK, CDR2 SYGVNS. V shed 0 bases and J shed 2 bases, with 1 base lying between them. CDR3: CASSEYQETQYF. CDR3 DNA: TGTGCCAGCAGTGAATATCAAGAGACCCAGTACTTC.

This clone was seen only once. This chain links TRBV7-9 with TRBJ2-7; tentatively, D is TRBD1 (6 bases). CDR1 and CDR2 from the germline V gene are SEHNR and FQNEAQ (reference sequence). CDR3 length: 16 amino acids. The V and J ends lost 1 base and 2 bases respectively, with 15 bases between them. As DNA, the CDR3 is TGTGCCAGCAGCTTAGGTTCAGGGGCAAATACCTACGAGCAGTACTTC. It is translated as CASSLGSGANTYEQYF.

The chain has TRBV2 and TRBJ2-1; 7 bases agree with TRBD1. With V trimmed by 0 bases and J by 1 base, 6 bases remained unmatched. CDR1 is SNHLY and CDR2 is FYNNEI in the germline V gene. This CDR3 has 17 amino acids. In DNA, the CDR3 is TGTGCCAGCAGTGAAGCAGGGGGCTACCAGTCCTACAATGAGCAGTTCTTC. It yields the protein CASSEAGGYQSYNEQFF.

CDR3 in amino acids: CASSEALGSPYEQYF. The CDR3 DNA sequence: TGTGCCAGCAGTGAAGCGCTTGGCTCCCCCTACGAGCAGTACTTC. The gene calls are TRBV6-1 and TRBJ2-7; D not certain. The ends were cut back, 0 bases at V and 2 bases at J, with 11 bases in the middle. CDR3 size: 15 residues. Germline-derived CDR1 and CDR2 are MNHNS and SASEGT.

The J gene is TRBJ2-1, the V gene TRBV7-2, with D uncertain. CDR3 length: 11 residues. Germline assignment: CDR1 SGHTA and CDR2 FQGNSA. Trimming cost V 5 bases and J 8 bases, with 7 bases left between them. The CDR3 here is CASSPFDEQFF. DNA for the CDR3: TGTGCCAGCAGCCCTTTCGATGAGCAGTTCTTC.

V and J are TRBV28 and TRBJ2-5; TRBD1 is a possible D gene (6 bases). The germline gives CDR1 MDHEN, CDR2 SYDVKM. The V gene lost 5 bases and the J gene lost 5 bases, with 15 bases spanning the gap. This CDR3 contains 14 residues. CDR3 nucleotides: TGTGCCAGCAGTCAACAGGGTCCCGGGGAGACCCAGTACTTC. It yields the protein CASSQQGPGETQYF.

The chain uses TRBV5-1 and TRBJ2-2, with 10 bases lining up with TRBD2. This CDR3 has 16 residues. With V trimmed by 0 bases and J by 5 bases, 4 bases remained unmatched. Looked up from germline, CDR1 is SGHRS and CDR2 is YFSETQ. CDR3 DNA: TGCGCCAGCAGCTTGGGGACTAGCGGCCGTACCGGGGAGCTGTTTTTT. Translation: CASSLGTSGRTGELFF.

The chain recombines TRBV25-1 with TRBJ2-3; a possible D gene is TRBD2 (6 bases). CDR1 MGHDK and CDR2 SYGVNS come from the germline V gene. The V and J ends lost 0 bases and 3 bases respectively, with 10 bases between them. CDR3 length equals 15 residues. The CDR3 loop is CASSEYVGSTDTQYF. The CDR3 DNA reads TGTGCCAGCAGTGAATATGTCGGGAGTACAGATACGCAGTATTTT.

This clone was seen a single time. The gene calls are TRBV4-3 and TRBJ2-5, with TRBD1 matching 8 bases. The CDR3 has 20 amino acids. Unmatched junction bases numbered 16, after V lost 0 bases and J lost 1 base. Germline CDR1 is LGHNA and CDR2 is YSLEER. The CDR3 DNA reads TGCGCCAGCAGCCAAGAGTGGTCCGGACAGGGAGCATGGCCCCAAGAGACCCAGTACTTC. This codes for CASSQEWSGQGAWPQETQYF.

The chain is built from TRBV15 and TRBJ2-7, with a possible D match to TRBD1 (6 bases). The CDR3 covers 12 residues. V gave up 3 bases and J gave up 5 bases, with 8 bases separating them. Germline CDR1 and CDR2: LNHNV and YYDKDF (reference sequence). The CDR3 here is CATSSRGDEQYF. DNA for the CDR3: TGTGCCACCAGCAGCAGGGGAGACGAGCAGTACTTC.

This clone was seen only a few times. The chain combines TRBV20-1 with TRBJ1-1; D possibly corresponds to TRBD1 (6 bases). This CDR3 has 11 amino acids. V was clipped by 2 bases and J by 8 bases, with 9 bases between them. The germline CDR1 and CDR2 sequences are DFQATT and SNEGSKA (reference sequence). This chain's CDR3 is CSARSGTEAFF. DNA of the CDR3: TGCAGTGCTAGATCGGGGACAGAAGCTTTCTTT.

V is TRBV7-2 and J is TRBJ2-3, with 12 bases fitting TRBD2. V gave up 4 bases and J gave up 0 bases; unmatched junction bases: 5. Germline V CDR1 and CDR2: SGHTA, FQGNSA. The CDR3 length is 17 residues. CDR3 sequence (DNA): TGTGCCAGCAGCTCCAGGACTAGCGGGGCTAGCACAGATACGCAGTATTTT. It encodes CASSSRTSGASTDTQYF.

This clone was seen only once. V and J are TRBV13 and TRBJ2-1; 10 bases are shared with TRBD1. V dropped 5 bases and J dropped 5; count of bases not matched to a gene: 6. There are 15 residues in the CDR3. In germline, CDR1 is PRHDT, CDR2 FYEKMQ (reference sequence). Here the CDR3 reads CASSHRDRGHNEQFF. CDR3 bases: TGTGCCAGCAGCCACCGGGACAGGGGCCACAATGAGCAGTTCTTC.

The genes are TRBV7-3 and TRBJ2-3; a weak D match, TRBD2 (5 bases). Deletions cut 5 bases from V and 6 bases from J, with 12 bases between. The length of the CDR3 is 13 residues. The germline V gene encodes CDR1 SGHTA and CDR2 FQGTGA. Here the CDR3 reads CASSLKLADTQYF. The CDR3 DNA reads as TGTGCCAGCAGCCTAAAGCTAGCCGATACGCAGTATTTT. Together with reference TRBV7-3 and TRBJ2-3, the CDR3 gives the full variable domain: GAGVSQTPSNKVTEKGKYVELRCDPISGHTALYWYRQSLGQGPEFLIYFQGTGAADDSGLPNDRFFAVRPEGSVSTLKIQRTERGDSAVYLCASSLKLADTQYFGPGTRLTVL.

A remark on this clone: The sample has other DNA sequences that encode this CDR3 too. The V gene is TRBV27, the J gene TRBJ2-1; 7 nucleotides align to TRBD2. V lost 2 bases and J lost 0; bases outside the gene matches: 1. This CDR3 comprises 15 residues. CDR1 is MNHEY, CDR2 SMNVEV, per germline (reference sequence). CDR3 sequence (DNA): TGTGCCAGCAGTTTACGCGGGAGCTCCTACAATGAGCAGTTCTTC. Translated: CASSLRGSSYNEQFF.

The chain combines TRBV4-3 with TRBJ1-1; D is uncertain. The CDR3 has 13 residues. Germline V gives CDR1 LGHNA, CDR2 YSLEER. The V end lost 7 bases, the J end lost 3 bases, and 12 bases lay between the germline ends. CDR3 nucleotides: TGCGCCAGCACCCCGGGCCTTTACACTGAAGCTTTCTTT. Translating it yields CASTPGLYTEAFF.

The chain has TRBV7-9 and TRBJ1-1, with unresolved D. Germline V gene sequence: CDR1 SEHNR, CDR2 FQNEAQ (reference sequence). This CDR3 has 12 residues. Deletions cut 4 bases from V and 8 bases from J, with 11 bases between. The CDR3 region has the DNA TGTGCCAGCAGCTCCGACCGGAGAGAAGCTTTCTTT. Translated, it gives CASSSDRREAFF.

The chain employs TRBV7-6 and TRBJ2-4, with 11 bases identical to TRBD2. The CDR3 loop spans 16 amino acids. CDR1 is SGHVS and CDR2 is FNYEAQ in the germline V gene. Trimming removed 5 bases from V and 2 bases from J; junction bases left unmatched: 5. CDR3 coding DNA: TGTGCCAGCAGCCCCGGACTAGCGGGTACCAAAAACATTCAGTACTTC. Translated: CASSPGLAGTKNIQYF. The variable domain in full, completed from reference TRBV7-6 and TRBJ2-4, reads GAGVSQSPRYKVTKRGQDVALRCDPISGHVSLYWYRQALGQGPEFLTYFNYEAQQDKSGLPNDRFSAERPEGSISTLTIQRTEQRDSAMYRCASSPGLAGTKNIQYFGAGTRLSVL.